This passage covers 22 T cell receptor beta chains from one sample sequenced in a study of cytomegalovirus exposure and HLA in healthy donors. The PCR employed 60 Vbeta primers together with 13 Jbeta primers. The data were produced by immunoSEQ multiplex PCR, yet TCRdb's version contains in-frame clones alone and is incomplete. The sample totals around 50,000 clones. The specimen was PBMCs. The source of these receptors is a woman aged 45-60 years in good health and CMV-seropositive.

The chain recombines TRBV7-9 with TRBJ1-5; 7 bases match TRBD1. With V trimmed by 4 bases and J by 4 bases, 7 bases remained unmatched. Germline V gene lookup returns CDR1 SEHNR and CDR2 FQNEAQ (reference sequence). CDR3 size: 15 residues. The CDR3 nucleotides are TGTGCCAGCAGCTCAAAAGGGACAGTGAATCAGCCCCAGCATTTT. It codes for CASSSKGTVNQPQHF.

As regards this clone: This sample includes further DNA sequences coding for the same CDR3. The rearrangement uses TRBV15 and TRBJ1-4; 9 bases fit TRBD1. The trim removed 1 base at V and 7 bases at J, leaving 4 bases unmatched. The CDR3 contains 15 residues. Germline CDR1 LNHNV, CDR2 YYDKDF (reference sequence). The CDR3: CATSRAGTGSEKLFF. The CDR3 bases are TGTGCCACCAGCAGAGCCGGGACAGGGAGTGAAAAACTGTTTTTT.

This rearrangement joins TRBV27 to TRBJ2-7; 10 bases align to TRBD2. This CDR3 contains 15 residues. CDR1 and CDR2 from the germline V gene are MNHEY and SMNVEV (reference sequence). V lost 1 base and J lost 2; bases outside the gene matches: 2. In DNA form, the CDR3 reads TGTGCCAGCAGTTTATTTCTAGCGGGAGCCTACGAGCAGTACTTC. Encoded protein: CASSLFLAGAYEQYF.

V usage is TRBV15 and J usage is TRBJ2-1, with D possibly matching TRBD2 (6 bases). Trimming removed 5 bases from V and 7 bases from J, with 21 bases in between. This CDR3 spans 16 amino acids. Germline CDR1 is LNHNV and CDR2 is YYDKDF (reference sequence). The CDR3 reads CATSGGSGGVVNEQFF. As DNA, the CDR3 is TGTGCCACCAGCGGGGGTTCGGGCGGGGTGGTGAATGAGCAGTTCTTC.

The chain has TRBV5-1 and TRBJ2-1, with TRBD2 matching over 8 bases. Trimming took 3 bases from V and 7 from J; bases not matched to a gene: 15. Germline assignment: CDR1 SGHRS and CDR2 YFSETQ. The CDR3 is 17 amino acids. In DNA, the CDR3 is TGCGCCAGCAGCTCCGACGGACTAGCCGCACTAGGGAATGAGCAGTTCTTC. It yields the protein CASSSDGLAALGNEQFF. The variable domain in full, with the rest retrieved from reference TRBV5-1 and TRBJ2-1, is KAGVTQTPRYLIKTRGQQVTLSCSPISGHRSVSWYQQTPGQGLQFLFEYFSETQRNKGNFPGRFSGRQFSNSRSEMNVSTLELGDSALYLCASSSDGLAALGNEQFFGPGTRLTVL.

The rearrangement links TRBV6-5 to TRBJ2-1; 13 positions match TRBD2. This CDR3 has 15 residues. Germline V gene lookup returns CDR1 MNHEY and CDR2 SVGAGI. After removal of 6 bases from V and 1 base from J, the junction contained 0 bases not matched to a gene. CDR3 region: CASRLAGGSYNEQFF. In DNA form, the CDR3 reads TGTGCCAGCAGACTAGCGGGGGGGTCCTACAATGAGCAGTTCTTC.

Here the CDR3 reads CASSKPLTSGNQETQYF. The CDR3 coding sequence is TGTGCCAGCTCGAAACCTTTGACTAGCGGCAACCAAGAGACCCAGTACTTC. This chain uses TRBV18 with TRBJ2-5; 9 bases agree with TRBD2. Germline V gene data show CDR1 as KGHSH and CDR2 as LQKENI. J lost 0 bases, V lost 6 bases, and 11 bases had no gene match. This CDR3 region has 17 residues. Supplemented by reference TRBV18 and TRBJ2-5, the full variable domain reads NAGVMQNPRHLVRRRGQEARLRCSPMKGHSHVYWYRQLPEEGLKFMVYLQKENIIDESGMPKERFSAEFPKEGPSILRIQQVVRGDSAAYFCASSKPLTSGNQETQYFGPGTRLLVL.

The chain employs TRBV6-5 and TRBJ2-7, with 10 positions matching TRBD2. Trimming removed 6 bases from V and 4 bases from J; junction bases left unmatched: 9. The length of the CDR3 is 15 residues. The germline CDR1 and CDR2 sequences are MNHEY and SVGAGI. CDR3 residues: CASSPQLAGVYEQYF. CDR3 nucleotide sequence: TGTGCCAGCAGCCCTCAGCTAGCGGGAGTTTACGAGCAGTACTTC.

This chain links TRBV28 with TRBJ1-1, with TRBD1 as a possible D gene (5 bases). Germline CDR1 and CDR2: MDHEN and SYDVKM. CDR3 length equals 17 residues. The V end lost 2 bases, the J end lost 9 bases, and 25 bases lay between the germline ends. The DNA for the CDR3 is TGTGCCAGCAGTTTAAGCAGGGTGAAGATTGGCGGGGGGAAAGCTTTCTTT. It codes for CASSLSRVKIGGGKAFF.

CDR3 in amino acids: CASSASGTNTGELFF. For the CDR3, the DNA is TGTGCCAGCAGCGCCAGCGGGACGAACACCGGGGAGCTGTTTTTT. The V and J genes are TRBV7-3 and TRBJ2-2, with 7 bases identical to TRBD2. With 5 bases clipped from V and 0 bases from J, the junction kept 3 bases outside the gene matches. Germline loops: CDR1 SGHTA, CDR2 FQGTGA. This CDR3 is 15 amino acids long.

The rearrangement joins TRBV7-9 to TRBJ2-5, with D possibly TRBD1 on 6 matching bases. The V gene's germline CDR1 is SEHNR and CDR2 FQNEAQ (reference sequence). V lost 1 base, J lost 1 base, and 10 bases lay in between. The CDR3 contains 15 residues. Written as DNA, the CDR3 is TGTGCCAGCAGCTTAGGAGGACAGACCCAAGAGACCCAGTACTTC. Amino acids: CASSLGGQTQETQYF.

The chain recombines TRBV10-2 with TRBJ1-6; D might be TRBD1 (5 bases). Germline CDR1 and CDR2: WSHSY and SAAADI. The CDR3 is 13 residues long. V was trimmed by 3 bases and J by 7 bases, leaving 7 bases between them. The CDR3 coding sequence is TGCGCCAGCAGTGACAGGGAAAATTCACCCCTCCACTTT. This codes for CASSDRENSPLHF.

The V gene is TRBV19, the J gene TRBJ2-7, with no clear D. This CDR3 is 15 amino acids long. Trimming took off 4 bases at V and 2 bases at J, with 15 bases between the two ends. Germline V gives CDR1 LNHDA, CDR2 SQIVND (reference sequence). The CDR3 bases are TGTGCCAGTAGTAGCGGTTCGTCTTGGACCTACGAGCAGTACTTC. This codes for CASSSGSSWTYEQYF. Full variable domain (remainder filled in from reference TRBV19 and TRBJ2-7): DGGITQSPKYLFRKEGQNVTLSCEQNLNHDAMYWYRQDPGQGLRLIYYSQIVNDFQKGDIAEGYSVSREKKESFPLTVTSAQKNPTAFYLCASSSGSSWTYEQYFGPGTRLTVT.

Here the CDR3 DNA reads TGTGCCAGCTCCTATACAGGGGCGTATAATCAGCCCCAGCATTTT. This sequence encodes CASSYTGAYNQPQHF. The chain links TRBV27 to TRBJ1-5; 7 positions match TRBD1. CDR3 length: 15 amino acids. Germline loops: CDR1 MNHEY, CDR2 SMNVEV (reference sequence). V dropped 8 bases and J dropped 4; count of bases not matched to a gene: 11.

The chain has TRBV2 and TRBJ2-7; 8 nucleotides match TRBD2. The CDR3 is 17 amino acids. Germline V gene sequence: CDR1 SNHLY, CDR2 FYNNEI. V was pared by 4 bases and J by 2 bases, with 13 bases of the junction left unmatched. The CDR3 DNA reads as TGTGCCAGCAGTGCGCTCCTTGAGCGGGAGAACGCCTACGAGCAGTACTTC. Residues: CASSALLERENAYEQYF.

V and J are TRBV5-4 and TRBJ1-2; 7 positions agree with TRBD1. Germline values: CDR1 SGHNT, CDR2 YYREEE (reference sequence). The J segment lost 4 bases and the V segment lost 6 bases, leaving 6 bases of the junction unmatched. The CDR3 consists of 13 residues. This chain's CDR3 is CASNQTGCYGYTF. The CDR3 DNA follows: TGTGCCAGCAACCAGACAGGGTGCTATGGCTACACCTTC.

The chain carries TRBV5-1 and TRBJ1-1, with 7 bases aligning to TRBD1. CDR1 and CDR2 (germline): SGHRS, YFSETQ. Unmatched junction bases numbered 4, after V lost 4 bases and J lost 1 base. This CDR3 region has 14 residues. This CDR3 is CASSIEGANTEAFF. CDR3 coding DNA: TGCGCCAGCAGCATCGAGGGGGCGAACACTGAAGCTTTCTTT.

This chain links TRBV10-3 with TRBJ1-5, with TRBD1 matching 9 bases. The CDR3 consists of 14 residues. From germline, CDR1 is ENHRY and CDR2 SYGVKD. V was clipped by 4 bases and J by 4 bases; unmatched bases: 2. CDR3 region: CAISGGQGNQPQHF. The CDR3 region has the DNA TGTGCCATCAGTGGGGGACAGGGTAATCAGCCCCAGCATTTT.

The CDR3 nucleotides are TGTGCCAGCAGTGAAGTGGTGCGGCCCCCCAGCAATGAGCAGTTCTTC. It specifies CASSEVVRPPSNEQFF. The chain joins TRBV2 to TRBJ2-1; no firm D call. Germline V gives CDR1 SNHLY, CDR2 FYNNEI. The CDR3 loop spans 16 amino acids. V gave up 1 base and J gave up 6 bases, with 16 bases separating them.

This chain joins TRBV5-4 and TRBJ2-3, with a tentative D call TRBD2 (6 bases). Germline assignment: CDR1 SGHNT and CDR2 YYREEE (reference sequence). Trimming pared 4 bases from V and 4 bases from J, leaving 16 bases between. The CDR3 runs 15 residues. CDR3 region: CASSLGRPRADTQYF. CDR3 sequence (DNA): TGTGCCAGCAGCCTCGGGAGACCCAGAGCAGATACGCAGTATTTT.

The chain has TRBV5-5 and TRBJ2-7; perhaps TRBD1 as D (5 bases). Deletions cut 5 bases from V and 3 bases from J, with 9 bases between. The length of the CDR3 is 12 residues. Per the germline V gene, CDR1 is SGHKS and CDR2 is YYEKEE (reference sequence). This chain's CDR3 is CASRTDSYEQYF. CDR3 DNA sequence: TGTGCCAGCAGGACTGACAGCTACGAGCAGTACTTC.

The rearrangement uses TRBV6-4 and TRBJ2-1; TRBD2 agrees at 9 bases. Germline loops: CDR1 MRHNA, CDR2 SNTAGT. This CDR3 contains 16 residues. V lost 0 bases and J lost 7; bases outside the gene matches: 7. The CDR3 DNA is TGTGCCAGCAGTGACTCGATAGGGACTAGCACAAATGAGCAGTTCTTC. Translated: CASSDSIGTSTNEQFF.